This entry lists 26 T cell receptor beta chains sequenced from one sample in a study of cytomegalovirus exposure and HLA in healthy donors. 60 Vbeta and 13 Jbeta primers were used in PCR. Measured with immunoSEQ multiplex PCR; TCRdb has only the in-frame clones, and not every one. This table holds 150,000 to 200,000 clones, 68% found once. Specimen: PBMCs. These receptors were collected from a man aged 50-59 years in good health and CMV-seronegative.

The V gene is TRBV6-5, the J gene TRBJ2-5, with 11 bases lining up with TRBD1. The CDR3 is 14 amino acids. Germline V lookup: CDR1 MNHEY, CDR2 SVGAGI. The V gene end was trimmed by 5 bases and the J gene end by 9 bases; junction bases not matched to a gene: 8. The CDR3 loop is CASSPRTGGGAQYF. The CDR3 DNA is TGTGCCAGCAGTCCCCGGACAGGGGGCGGCGCCCAGTACTTC.

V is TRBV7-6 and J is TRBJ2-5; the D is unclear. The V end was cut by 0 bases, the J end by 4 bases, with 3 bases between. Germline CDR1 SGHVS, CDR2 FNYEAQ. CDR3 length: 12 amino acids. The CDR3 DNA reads TGTGCCAGCAGCTTAGCCCTAGAGACCCAGTACTTC. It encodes CASSLALETQYF.

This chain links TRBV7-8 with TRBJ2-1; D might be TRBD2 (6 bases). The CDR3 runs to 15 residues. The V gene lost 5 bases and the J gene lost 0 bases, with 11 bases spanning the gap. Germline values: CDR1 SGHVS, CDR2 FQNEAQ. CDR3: CASSARGSSYNEQFF. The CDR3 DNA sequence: TGTGCCAGCAGCGCCCGGGGGAGCTCCTACAATGAGCAGTTCTTC.

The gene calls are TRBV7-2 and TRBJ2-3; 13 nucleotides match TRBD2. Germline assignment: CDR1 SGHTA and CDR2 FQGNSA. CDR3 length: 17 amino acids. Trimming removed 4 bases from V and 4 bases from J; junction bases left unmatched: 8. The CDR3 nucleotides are TGTGCCAGCAGCTACTTAGGACTAGCGGGGGTCTCAGATACGCAGTATTTT. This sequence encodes CASSYLGLAGVSDTQYF.

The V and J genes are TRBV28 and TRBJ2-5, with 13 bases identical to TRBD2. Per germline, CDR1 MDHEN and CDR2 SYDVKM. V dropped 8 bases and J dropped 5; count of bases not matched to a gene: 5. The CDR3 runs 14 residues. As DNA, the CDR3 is TGTGCCAGCGGGACACTAGCGGGGGGGGAGACCCAGTACTTC. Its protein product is CASGTLAGGETQYF.

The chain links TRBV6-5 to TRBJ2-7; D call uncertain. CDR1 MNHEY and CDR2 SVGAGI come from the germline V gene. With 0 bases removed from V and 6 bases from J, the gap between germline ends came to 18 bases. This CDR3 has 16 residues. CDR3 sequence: CASSYSKGGQAVEQYF. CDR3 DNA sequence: TGTGCCAGCAGTTACTCGAAAGGTGGGCAGGCCGTCGAGCAGTACTTC.

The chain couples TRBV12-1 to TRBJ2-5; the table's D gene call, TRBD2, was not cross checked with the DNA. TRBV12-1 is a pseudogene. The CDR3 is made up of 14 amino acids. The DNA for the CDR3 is TGTGCCAGCAGCTTTCACTTTTATAAAGAGACCCAGTACTTC. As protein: CASSFHFYKETQYF.

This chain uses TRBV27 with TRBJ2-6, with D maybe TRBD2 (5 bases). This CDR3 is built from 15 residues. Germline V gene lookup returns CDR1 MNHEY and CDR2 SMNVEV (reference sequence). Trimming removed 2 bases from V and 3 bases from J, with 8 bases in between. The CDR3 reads CASSLEGGGANVLTF. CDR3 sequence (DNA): TGTGCCAGCAGTTTAGAGGGTGGTGGGGCCAACGTCCTGACTTTC.

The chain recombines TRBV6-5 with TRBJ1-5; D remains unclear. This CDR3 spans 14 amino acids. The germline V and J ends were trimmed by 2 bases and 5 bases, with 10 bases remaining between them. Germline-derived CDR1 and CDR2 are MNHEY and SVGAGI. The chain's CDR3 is CASSYTRRYQPQHF. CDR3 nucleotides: TGTGCCAGCAGTTACACTCGGCGGTATCAGCCCCAGCATTTT.

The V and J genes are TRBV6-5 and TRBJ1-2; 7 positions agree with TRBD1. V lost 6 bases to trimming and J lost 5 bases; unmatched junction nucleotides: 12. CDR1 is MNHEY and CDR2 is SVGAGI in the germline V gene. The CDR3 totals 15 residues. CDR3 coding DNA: TGTGCCAGCAGGGTTCGGGACAGCGGTAAGTATGGCTACACCTTC. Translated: CASRVRDSGKYGYTF.

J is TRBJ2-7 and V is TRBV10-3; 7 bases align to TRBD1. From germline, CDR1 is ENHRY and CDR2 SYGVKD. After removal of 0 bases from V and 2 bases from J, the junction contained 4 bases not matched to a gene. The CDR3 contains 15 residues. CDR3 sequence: CAISESQGVTYEQYF. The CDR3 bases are TGTGCCATCAGTGAGTCCCAGGGGGTTACCTACGAGCAGTACTTC.

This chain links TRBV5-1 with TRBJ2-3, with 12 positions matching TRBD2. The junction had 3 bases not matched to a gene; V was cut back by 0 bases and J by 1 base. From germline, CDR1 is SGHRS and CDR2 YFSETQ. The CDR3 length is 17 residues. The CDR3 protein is CASSLATSGGGTDTQYF. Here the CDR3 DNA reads TGCGCCAGCAGCTTGGCGACTAGCGGGGGCGGCACAGATACGCAGTATTTT.

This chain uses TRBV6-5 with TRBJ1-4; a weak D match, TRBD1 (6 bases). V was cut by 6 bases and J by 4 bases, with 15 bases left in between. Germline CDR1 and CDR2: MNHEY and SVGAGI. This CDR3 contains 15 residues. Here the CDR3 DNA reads TGTGCCAGCAGCCCTGCGGGGGCTGGTAATGAAAAACTGTTTTTT. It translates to CASSPAGAGNEKLFF.

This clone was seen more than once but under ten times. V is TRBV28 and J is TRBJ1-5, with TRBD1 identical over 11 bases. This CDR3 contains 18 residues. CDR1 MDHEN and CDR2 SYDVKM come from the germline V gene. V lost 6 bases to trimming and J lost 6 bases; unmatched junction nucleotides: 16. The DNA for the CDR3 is TGTGCCAGCAGCACCCCGCCGGGACAGGGGGTGTGGGGTCAGCCCCAGCATTTT. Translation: CASSTPPGQGVWGQPQHF.

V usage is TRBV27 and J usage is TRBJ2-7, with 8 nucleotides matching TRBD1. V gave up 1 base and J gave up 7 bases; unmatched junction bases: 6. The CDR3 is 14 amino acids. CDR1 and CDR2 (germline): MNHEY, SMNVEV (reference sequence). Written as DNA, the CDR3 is TGTGCCAGCAGTTTATGGGACAGGCCCGAGGAGCAGTACTTC. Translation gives CASSLWDRPEEQYF.

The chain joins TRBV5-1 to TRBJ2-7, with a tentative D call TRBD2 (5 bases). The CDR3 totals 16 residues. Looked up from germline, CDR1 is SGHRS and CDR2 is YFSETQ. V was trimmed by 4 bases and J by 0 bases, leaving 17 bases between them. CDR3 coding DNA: TGCGCCAGCAGCACCCGAGGGTACAGTGACTCCTACGAGCAGTACTTC. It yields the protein CASSTRGYSDSYEQYF.

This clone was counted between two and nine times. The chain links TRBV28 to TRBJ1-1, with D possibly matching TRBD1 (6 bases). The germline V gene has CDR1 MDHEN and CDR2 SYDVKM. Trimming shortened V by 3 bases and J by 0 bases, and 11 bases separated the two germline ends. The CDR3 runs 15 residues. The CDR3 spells CASSLPGALNTEAFF. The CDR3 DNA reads TGTGCCAGCAGTTTGCCAGGGGCCTTGAACACTGAAGCTTTCTTT.

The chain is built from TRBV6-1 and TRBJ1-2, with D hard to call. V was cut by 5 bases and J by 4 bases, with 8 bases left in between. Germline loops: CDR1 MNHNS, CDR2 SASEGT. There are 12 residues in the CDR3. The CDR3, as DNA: TGTGCCAGCAGTAATTTCGGCTATGGCTACACCTTC. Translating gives CASSNFGYGYTF.

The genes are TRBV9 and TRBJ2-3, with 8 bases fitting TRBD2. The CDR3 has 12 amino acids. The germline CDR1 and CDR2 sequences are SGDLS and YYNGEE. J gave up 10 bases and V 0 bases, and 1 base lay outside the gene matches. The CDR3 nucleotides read TGTGCCAGCAGCGTAGTAGCGGGGTCGCAGTATTTT. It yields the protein CASSVVAGSQYF.

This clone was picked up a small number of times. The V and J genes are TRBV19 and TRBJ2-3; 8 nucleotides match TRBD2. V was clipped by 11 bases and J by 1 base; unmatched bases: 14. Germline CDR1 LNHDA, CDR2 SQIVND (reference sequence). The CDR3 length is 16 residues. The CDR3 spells CAVPTQGRGGTDTQYF. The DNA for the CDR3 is TGTGCCGTCCCCACGCAGGGGCGGGGGGGCACAGATACGCAGTATTTT.

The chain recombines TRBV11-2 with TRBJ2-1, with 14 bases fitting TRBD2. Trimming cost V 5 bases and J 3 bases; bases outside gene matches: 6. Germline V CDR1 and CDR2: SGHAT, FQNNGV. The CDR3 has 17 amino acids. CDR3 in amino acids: CASSPRTSGGIYNEQFF. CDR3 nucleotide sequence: TGTGCCAGCAGCCCCAGGACTAGCGGGGGGATCTACAATGAGCAGTTCTTC.

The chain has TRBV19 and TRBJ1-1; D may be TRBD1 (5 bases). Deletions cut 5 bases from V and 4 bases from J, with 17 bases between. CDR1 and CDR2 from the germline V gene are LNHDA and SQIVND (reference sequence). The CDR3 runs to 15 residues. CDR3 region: CASSRATGGPTEAFF. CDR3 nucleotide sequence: TGTGCCAGTAGTCGAGCCACCGGGGGTCCCACTGAAGCTTTCTTT.

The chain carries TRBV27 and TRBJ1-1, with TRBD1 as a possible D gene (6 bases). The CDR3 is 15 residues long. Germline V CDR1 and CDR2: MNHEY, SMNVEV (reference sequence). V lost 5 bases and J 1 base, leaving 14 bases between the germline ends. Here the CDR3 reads CASSPRPTGNTEAFF. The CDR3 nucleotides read TGTGCCAGCAGTCCCCGCCCGACAGGGAACACTGAAGCTTTCTTT.

The chain's CDR3 is CASTATESSYEQYF. CDR3 in DNA: TGTGCCAGCACCGCGACTGAAAGCTCCTACGAGCAGTACTTC. V gene TRBV28 combines with J gene TRBJ2-7; D gene unclear. Between the trimmed V and J ends, which lost 7 bases and 0 bases, there was a span of 13 bases. Per germline, CDR1 MDHEN and CDR2 SYDVKM. The CDR3 extends over 14 amino acids.

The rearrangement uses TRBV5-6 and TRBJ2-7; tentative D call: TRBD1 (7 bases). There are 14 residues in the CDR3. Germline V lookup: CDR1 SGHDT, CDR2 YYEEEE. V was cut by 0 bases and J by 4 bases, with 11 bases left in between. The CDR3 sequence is CASSLGQGGYEQYF. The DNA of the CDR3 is TGTGCCAGCAGCTTGGGACAGGGAGGTTACGAGCAGTACTTC.

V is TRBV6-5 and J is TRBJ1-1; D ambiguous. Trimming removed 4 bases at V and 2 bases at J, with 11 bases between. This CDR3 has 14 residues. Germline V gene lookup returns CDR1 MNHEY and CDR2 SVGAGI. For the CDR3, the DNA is TGTGCCAGCAGTTCCCCGCCAGGAAACACTGAAGCTTTCTTT. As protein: CASSSPPGNTEAFF.